This T cell receptor beta chain was sequenced for a study of blood T cell repertoires in COVID-19. Study details: Both acute and convalescent COVID-19 samples were obtained from the United States, Italy and Spain. T cells, B-cell-depleted T cells, or PBMCs provided the cDNA or gDNA that served as material.

Authors' analysis steps: Amplified reference gene primers provided the basis for estimating nucleated cell counts. The data were produced by immunoSEQ multiplex PCR, yet TCRdb's version contains in-frame clones alone and is incomplete. That table furnishes V, J and clone size, whereas the DNA furnished D and trimming. The table includes some 130,000 clones, around 86% detected once. The receptor was isolated from a middle-aged man with active or convalescent COVID-19. The sequenced sample was peripheral blood.

The CDR3 nucleotides read TGTGCCAGCAGCTTGACCTTTCGGCAGGCCCAAGAGACCCAGTACTTC. The encoded protein is CASSLTFRQAQETQYF. J is TRBJ2-5 and V is TRBV7-7; D call uncertain. V was trimmed by 3 bases and J by 1 base, leaving 15 bases between them. This CDR3 spans 16 amino acids. Germline V gene sequence: CDR1 SSHAT, CDR2 FNYEAQ (reference sequence).